Listed below are T cell receptor beta chains from one sample, sequenced in a study of shared clonotypes between healthy human individuals. Measured with immunoSEQ multiplex PCR; TCRdb has only the in-frame clones, and not every one. The sample includes roughly 2,500,000 clones, under 95% of them seen just once. Input material: naive CD4+ T cells from PBMCs. The receptors were sampled from a man aged 18 to 30 in good health. Some clones in this sample may be carry-over from other donors' samples. The CDR3 runs from the conserved cysteine through the conserved F or W. The order of the fields is CDR3 protein, J gene, V gene, CDR3 length.

CDR3 protein: CASSPLAGLYNEQFF
J gene: TRBJ2-1
V gene: TRBV18
CDR3 length: 15

CDR3 protein: CASSPGQVGEQYF
J gene: TRBJ2-7
V gene: TRBV7-2
CDR3 length: 13

CDR3 protein: CASSDGGETQYF
J gene: TRBJ2-5
V gene: TRBV25-1
CDR3 length: 12

CDR3 protein: CASSSPGTSYEQYF
J gene: TRBJ2-7
V gene: TRBV6-6
CDR3 length: 14

CDR3 protein: CASSLGVLNTEAFF
J gene: TRBJ1-1
V gene: TRBV5-1
CDR3 length: 14

CDR3 protein: CASSQDRGRSYEQYF
J gene: TRBJ2-7
V gene: TRBV4-3
CDR3 length: 15

CDR3 protein: CASSAGVAPANEKLFF
J gene: TRBJ1-4
V gene: TRBV7-8
CDR3 length: 16

CDR3 protein: CAISESGLYPRANVLTF
J gene: TRBJ2-6
V gene: TRBV10-3
CDR3 length: 17

CDR3 protein: CASSPVGTIGNTIYF
J gene: TRBJ1-3
V gene: TRBV6-1
CDR3 length: 15

CDR3 protein: CASSLGVAGGADTQYF
J gene: TRBJ2-3
V gene: TRBV7-6
CDR3 length: 16

CDR3 protein: CASSWPGGNQPQHF
J gene: TRBJ1-5
V gene: TRBV28
CDR3 length: 14

CDR3 protein: CASSYLDREETQYF
J gene: TRBJ2-5
V gene: TRBV28
CDR3 length: 14

CDR3 protein: CASSERGGQPQHF
J gene: TRBJ1-5
V gene: TRBV6-1
CDR3 length: 13

CDR3 protein: CASSLSGTNTEAFF
J gene: TRBJ1-1
V gene: TRBV11-3
CDR3 length: 14

CDR3 protein: CASREGTGNSPLHF
J gene: TRBJ1-6
V gene: TRBV6-6
CDR3 length: 14

CDR3 protein: CASSPSGTVATEAFF
J gene: TRBJ1-1
V gene: TRBV19
CDR3 length: 15

CDR3 protein: CATSRDGHNEQFF
J gene: TRBJ2-1
V gene: TRBV15
CDR3 length: 13

CDR3 protein: CASSTPPAGSSYEQYF
J gene: TRBJ2-7
V gene: TRBV7-9
CDR3 length: 16

CDR3 protein: CASSLGQPPYEQYF
J gene: TRBJ2-7
V gene: TRBV7-9
CDR3 length: 14

CDR3 protein: CASSIPSGRGGQETQYF
J gene: TRBJ2-5
V gene: TRBV19
CDR3 length: 17

CDR3 protein: CATSSPPGLASIGSGANVLTF
J gene: TRBJ2-6
V gene: TRBV15
CDR3 length: 21

CDR3 protein: CASSPTGMNTEAFF
J gene: TRBJ1-1
V gene: TRBV11-2
CDR3 length: 14

CDR3 protein: CASRRLVGYGYTF
J gene: TRBJ1-2
V gene: TRBV28
CDR3 length: 13